The rows below give T cell receptor beta chains drawn from one sample of a study of Graves' ophthalmopathy and Graves' hyperthyroidism. TCRdb re-analysed the multiplex PCR reads in MiXCR, keeping a single row per CDR3 protein. The table includes hundreds of thousands of distinct CDR3 sequences, 45% detected once. Material for sequencing was peripheral blood. The receptors shown here come from an adult man with Graves' ophthalmopathy. CDR3s include the opening cysteine and the closing phenylalanine or tryptophan. The D gene is left open where the match is weak. Size is omitted from some rows. Given values are once, few, many or a class for expanded clones.

CDR3 protein	CDR3 DNA	clone size	D gene	V gene	J gene
CASSYGDYLPYTGELFF	TGTGCCAGCAGTTACGGAGACTACCTCCCCTACACCGGGGAGCTGTTTTTT	.	.	TRBV2	TRBJ2-2
CSVEADITGYEQYF	TGCAGCGTTGAAGCTGACATAACAGGCTACGAGCAGTACTTC	few	.	TRBV29-1	TRBJ2-7
CSALGGGLGNQPQHF	TGCAGTGCCCTAGGGGGGGGCTTGGGAAATCAGCCCCAGCATTTT	once	.	TRBV20-1	TRBJ1-5
CSARVGGRVEQYF	TGCAGTGCTAGAGTGGGAGGAAGGGTCGAGCAGTACTTC	.	.	TRBV20-1	TRBJ2-7
CASSDPGQGGGETQYF	TGTGCCAGCAGTGACCCCGGACAGGGTGGGGGAGAGACCCAGTACTTC	.	TRBD1	TRBV25-1	TRBJ2-5
CASTWGETQYF	TGTGCCAGCACCTGGGGAGAGACCCAGTACTTC	.	.	TRBV2	TRBJ2-5
CASSLVGQAYSGANVLTF	TGCGCCAGCAGCTTGGTGGGACAGGCTTACTCTGGGGCCAACGTCCTGACTTTC	.	TRBD1	TRBV5-1	TRBJ2-6
CATSRDQQGTYEQYF	TGTGCCACCAGCAGGGATCAACAGGGAACCTACGAGCAGTACTTC	few	.	TRBV15	TRBJ2-7
CASRTGKTTGELFF	TGTGCCAGTAGGACCGGCAAGACCACCGGGGAGCTGTTTTTT	.	.	TRBV19	TRBJ2-2
CASSSGTGGTGELFF	TGTGCCAGCAGTTCCGGGACAGGGGGCACCGGGGAGCTGTTTTTT	few	TRBD1	TRBV6-6	TRBJ2-2
CATSDLDGKLFF	TGTGCCACCAGTGATTTGGATGGAAAACTGTTTTTT	many	.	TRBV24-1	TRBJ1-4
CASSIYLCSVCPGDRSYQETQYF	.	.	.	TRBV7-9	TRBJ2-5
CASIRDRGSYEQYF	TGTGCCAGCATAAGGGACAGGGGTTCCTACGAGCAGTACTTC	.	TRBD1	TRBV2	TRBJ2-7
CASSIARADGYTF	TGTGCCAGTAGTATTGCCAGGGCCGATGGCTACACCTTC	few	.	TRBV19	TRBJ1-2
CATATVGPNQPQHF	TGTGCCACCGCCACGGTAGGGCCGAATCAGCCCCAGCATTTT	many	.	TRBV15	TRBJ1-5
CSVVLIAISPDYGYTF	TGCAGCGTTGTGTTGATCGCTATTTCGCCCGACTATGGCTACACCTTC	.	.	TRBV29-1	TRBJ1-2
CASSAGTGGSGEKLFF	TGCGCCAGCAGTGCCGGGACAGGGGGATCGGGAGAAAAACTGTTTTTT	.	TRBD1	TRBV9	TRBJ1-4
CASSQDERAGEGRNGYTF	TGTGCCAGCAGCCAAGATGAACGGGCAGGTGAGGGTAGGAATGGCTACACCTTC	few	.	TRBV7-2	TRBJ1-2
CASSSGTGPTYEQYF	TGTGCCAGCAGCTCCGGGACAGGGCCTACCTACGAGCAGTACTTC	once	TRBD1	TRBV13	TRBJ2-7
CASSDAGANGYGYTF	TGTGCCAGCAGTGACGCAGGGGCTAATGGCTATGGCTACACCTTC	.	.	TRBV6-2/TRBV6-3	TRBJ1-2
CSVAHSTYEQYF	TGCAGCGTTGCTCACAGTACCTACGAGCAGTACTTC	.	.	TRBV29-1	TRBJ2-7
CASSFSGQGGTEAFF	TGCGCCAGCAGCTTCTCCGGCCAGGGTGGCACTGAAGCTTTCTTT	few	.	TRBV5-1	TRBJ1-1
CASRRRGAATGELFF	TGTGCCAGCAGGCGCCGGGGGGCTGCCACCGGGGAGCTGTTTTTT	.	.	TRBV12-3/TRBV12-4	TRBJ2-2
CASSWTGVNQPQHF	TGTGCCAGCAGTTGGACAGGGGTCAATCAGCCCCAGCATTTT	.	TRBD1	TRBV25-1	TRBJ1-5
CASSRRPGQDNSPLHF	TGCGCCAGCAGCCGCCGTCCAGGACAGGATAATTCACCCCTCCACTTT	.	TRBD1	TRBV4-1	TRBJ1-6
CAWSMRGAKAFF	TGTGCCTGGAGTATGAGAGGGGCTAAAGCTTTCTTT	.	.	TRBV30	TRBJ1-1
CASSRGQQYEQYF	TGTGCCAGCAGCCGGGGACAGCAATACGAGCAGTACTTC	few	TRBD1	TRBV3-1	TRBJ2-7
CSVGTSTYEQYF	TGCAGCGTTGGGACTAGCACCTACGAGCAGTACTTC	.	TRBD2	TRBV29-1	TRBJ2-7
CASSGQGTVDGYTF	TGCGCCAGCAGCGGACAGGGGACGGTGGATGGCTACACCTTC	few	TRBD1	TRBV5-1	TRBJ1-2
CASRWGYSNQPQHF	TGTGCCAGCAGGTGGGGTTATAGCAATCAGCCCCAGCATTTT	.	.	TRBV12-3/TRBV12-4	TRBJ1-5
CASSPRGALTQYF	TGTGCCAGCAGCCCCCGGGGGGCACTGACCCAGTACTTC	.	.	TRBV13	TRBJ2-5
CASSGGRGAGELFF	TGTGCCAGCAGCGGGGGCAGGGGGGCCGGGGAGCTGTTTTTT	once	.	TRBV9	TRBJ2-2
CASSDPTRRGNQPQHF	TGCGCCAGCAGTGATCCGACACGCAGGGGCAATCAGCCCCAGCATTTT	.	.	TRBV10-2	TRBJ1-5
CASSPTIAYEQYF	TGTGCCAGCAGTCCAACTATAGCCTACGAGCAGTACTTC	.	.	TRBV7-2	TRBJ2-7
CASSPASGGQQETQYF	TGTGCCAGCAGCCCGGCTAGCGGGGGCCAACAAGAGACCCAGTACTTC	.	TRBD2	TRBV5-4	TRBJ2-5
CASSLGRRLSNQPQHF	TGTGCCAGCAGCTTAGGGCGGAGGTTAAGCAATCAGCCCCAGCATTTT	few	.	TRBV5-6	TRBJ1-5
CASSPPSWTGREQYF	TGTGCCAGCAGTCCCCCCTCATGGACAGGGCGCGAGCAGTACTTC	few	TRBD1	TRBV25-1	TRBJ2-7
CAISDSRSTNEKLFF	TGTGCCATCAGTGATAGCAGGTCCACTAATGAAAAACTGTTTTTT	.	.	TRBV10-3	TRBJ1-4
CASSFAGQRGETQYF	TGTGCCAGCAGTTTTGCGGGACAGCGAGGGGAGACCCAGTACTTC	.	.	TRBV6-6	TRBJ2-5